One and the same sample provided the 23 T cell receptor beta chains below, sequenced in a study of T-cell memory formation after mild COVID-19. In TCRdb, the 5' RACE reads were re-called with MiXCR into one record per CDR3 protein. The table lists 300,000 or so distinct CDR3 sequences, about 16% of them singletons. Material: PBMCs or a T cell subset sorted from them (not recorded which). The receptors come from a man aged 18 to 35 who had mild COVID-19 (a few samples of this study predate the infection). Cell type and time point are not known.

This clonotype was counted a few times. DNA for the CDR3: TGTGCCAGCAGCCCGCCGGGACTAGCGGGGATCGATGAGCAGTTCTTC. Translated, it gives CASSPPGLAGIDEQFF. This chain uses TRBV9 with TRBJ2-1; 13 bases are a match to TRBD2. Germline values: CDR1 SGDLS, CDR2 YYNGEE. The CDR3 runs 16 residues. The ends lost 4 bases at V and 8 bases at J; junction bases unmatched: 9.

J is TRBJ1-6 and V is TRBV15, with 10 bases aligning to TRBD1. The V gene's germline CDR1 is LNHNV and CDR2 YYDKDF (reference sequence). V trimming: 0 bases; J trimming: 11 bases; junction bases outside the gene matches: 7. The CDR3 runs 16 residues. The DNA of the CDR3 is TGTGCCACCAGCAGAGATCTGGGACAGGGGTTACCACCCCTCCACTTT. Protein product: CATSRDLGQGLPPLHF.

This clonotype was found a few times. The CDR3 DNA sequence: TGTGCCAGCAGCGGAGACCTTAATGAAAAACTGTTTTTT. Translated: CASSGDLNEKLFF. The chain combines TRBV9 with TRBJ1-4; D not resolved. The germline V gene encodes CDR1 SGDLS and CDR2 YYNGEE. Trimming took off 3 bases at V and 4 bases at J, with 7 bases between the two ends. The CDR3 has 13 amino acids.

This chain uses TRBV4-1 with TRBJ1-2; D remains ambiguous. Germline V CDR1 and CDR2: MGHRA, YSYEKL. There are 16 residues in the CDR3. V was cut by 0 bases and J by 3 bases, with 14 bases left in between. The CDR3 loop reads CASSQDRTFEDYGYTF. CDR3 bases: TGCGCCAGCAGCCAAGATAGGACCTTCGAGGACTATGGCTACACCTTC.

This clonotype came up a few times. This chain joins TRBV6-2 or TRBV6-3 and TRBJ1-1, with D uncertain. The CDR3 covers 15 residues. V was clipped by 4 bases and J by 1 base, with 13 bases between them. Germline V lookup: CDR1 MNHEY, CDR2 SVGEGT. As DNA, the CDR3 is TGTGCCAGCAGTTCCACCTTGGCAGGGAACACTGAAGCTTTCTTT. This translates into CASSSTLAGNTEAFF.

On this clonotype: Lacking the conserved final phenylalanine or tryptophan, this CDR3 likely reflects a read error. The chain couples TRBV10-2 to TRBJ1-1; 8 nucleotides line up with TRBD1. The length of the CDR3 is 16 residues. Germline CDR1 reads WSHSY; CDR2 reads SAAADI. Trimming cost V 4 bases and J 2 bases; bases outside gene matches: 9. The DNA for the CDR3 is TGCGCCAGCAGTGGGTTGTGGACAGGGCGAAACACTGAAGCTTTCGTT. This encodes CASSGLWTGRNTEAFV.

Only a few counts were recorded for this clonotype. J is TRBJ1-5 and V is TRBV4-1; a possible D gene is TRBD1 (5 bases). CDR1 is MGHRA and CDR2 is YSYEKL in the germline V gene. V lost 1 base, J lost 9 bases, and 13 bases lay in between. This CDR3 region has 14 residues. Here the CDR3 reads CASSQVDRDSPQHF. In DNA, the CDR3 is TGCGCCAGCAGCCAAGTTGACCGGGACTCGCCCCAGCATTTT.

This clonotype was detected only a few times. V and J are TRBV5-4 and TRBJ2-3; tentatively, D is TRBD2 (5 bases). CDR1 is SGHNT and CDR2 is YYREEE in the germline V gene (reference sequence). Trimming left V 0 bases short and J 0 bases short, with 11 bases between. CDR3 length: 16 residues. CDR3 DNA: TGTGCCAGCAGCTTGGTGGCTAGCAGGAGCACAGATACGCAGTATTTT. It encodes CASSLVASRSTDTQYF.

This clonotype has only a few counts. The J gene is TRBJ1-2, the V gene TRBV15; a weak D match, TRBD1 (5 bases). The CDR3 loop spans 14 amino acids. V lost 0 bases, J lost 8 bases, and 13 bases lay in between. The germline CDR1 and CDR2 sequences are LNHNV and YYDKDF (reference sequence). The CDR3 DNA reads TGTGCCACCAGCAGAGATCACAGGATTTACGGCTACACCTTC. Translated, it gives CATSRDHRIYGYTF.

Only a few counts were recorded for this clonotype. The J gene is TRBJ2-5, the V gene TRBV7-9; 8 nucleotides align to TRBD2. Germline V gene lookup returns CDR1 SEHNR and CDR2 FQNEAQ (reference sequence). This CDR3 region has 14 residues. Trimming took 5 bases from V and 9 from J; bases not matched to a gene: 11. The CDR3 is CASSPDGLGRAQYF. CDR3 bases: TGTGCCAGCAGCCCAGATGGGCTCGGGAGGGCCCAGTACTTC.

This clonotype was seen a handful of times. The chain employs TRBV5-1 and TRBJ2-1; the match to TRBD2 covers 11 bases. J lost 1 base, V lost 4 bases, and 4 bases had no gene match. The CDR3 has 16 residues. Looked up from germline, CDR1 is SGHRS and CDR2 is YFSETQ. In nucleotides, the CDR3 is TGCGCCAGCAGCAGTAGCGGGGGGGCTTCCTACAATGAGCAGTTCTTC. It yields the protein CASSSSGGASYNEQFF.

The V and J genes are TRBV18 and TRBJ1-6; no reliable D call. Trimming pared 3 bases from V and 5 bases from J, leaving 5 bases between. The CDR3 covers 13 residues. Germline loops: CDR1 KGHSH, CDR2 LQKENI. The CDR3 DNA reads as TGTGCCAGCTCACCTACGGATAATTCACCCCTCCACTTT. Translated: CASSPTDNSPLHF.

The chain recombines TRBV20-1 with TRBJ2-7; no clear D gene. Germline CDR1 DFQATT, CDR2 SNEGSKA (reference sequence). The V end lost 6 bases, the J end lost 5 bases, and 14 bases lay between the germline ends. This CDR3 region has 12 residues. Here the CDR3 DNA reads TGCAGTGCCCCAGACCTAGGGAACGAGCAGTACTTC. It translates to CSAPDLGNEQYF.

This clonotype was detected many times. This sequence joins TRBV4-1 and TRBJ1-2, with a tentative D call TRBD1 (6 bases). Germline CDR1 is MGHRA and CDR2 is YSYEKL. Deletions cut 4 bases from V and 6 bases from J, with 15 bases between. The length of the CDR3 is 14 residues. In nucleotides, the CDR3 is TGCGCCAGCAGCCCCAGGACAGCCTCACATGGCTACACCTTC. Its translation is CASSPRTASHGYTF.

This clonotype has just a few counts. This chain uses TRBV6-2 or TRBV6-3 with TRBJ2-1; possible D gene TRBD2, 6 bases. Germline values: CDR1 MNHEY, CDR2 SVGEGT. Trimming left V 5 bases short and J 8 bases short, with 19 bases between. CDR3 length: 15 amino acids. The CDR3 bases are TGTGCCAGCAGTGGGGGGTGGCGGGGATTCGATGAGCAGTTCTTC. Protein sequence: CASSGGWRGFDEQFF.

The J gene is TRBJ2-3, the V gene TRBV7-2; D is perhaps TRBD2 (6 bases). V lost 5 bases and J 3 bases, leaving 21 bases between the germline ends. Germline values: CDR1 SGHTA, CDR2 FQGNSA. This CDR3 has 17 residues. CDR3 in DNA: TGTGCCAGCAGCCCGATGGAGCGGGTATCTTGGACAGATACGCAGTATTTT. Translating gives CASSPMERVSWTDTQYF.

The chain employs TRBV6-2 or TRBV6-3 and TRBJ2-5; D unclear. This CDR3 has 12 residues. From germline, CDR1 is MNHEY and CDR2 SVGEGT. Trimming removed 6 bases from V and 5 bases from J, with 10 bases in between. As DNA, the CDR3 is TGTGCCAGCAGCACACGAGTGGAGACCCAGTACTTC. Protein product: CASSTRVETQYF.

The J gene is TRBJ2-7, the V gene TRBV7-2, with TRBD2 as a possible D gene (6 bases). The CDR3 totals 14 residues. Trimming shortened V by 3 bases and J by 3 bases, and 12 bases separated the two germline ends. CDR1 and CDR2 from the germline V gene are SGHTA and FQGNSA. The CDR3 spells CASSFGGVRYEQYF. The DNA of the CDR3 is TGTGCCAGCAGCTTCGGCGGGGTCCGCTACGAGCAGTACTTC.

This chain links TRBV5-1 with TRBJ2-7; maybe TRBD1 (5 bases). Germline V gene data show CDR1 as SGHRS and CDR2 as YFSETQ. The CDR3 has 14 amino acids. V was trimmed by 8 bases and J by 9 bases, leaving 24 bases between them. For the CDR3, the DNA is TGCGCCAGTCACACAGGTCCCCATGCTTCGGTGCAGTACTTC. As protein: CASHTGPHASVQYF. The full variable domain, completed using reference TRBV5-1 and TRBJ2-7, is KAGVTQTPRYLIKTRGQQVTLSCSPISGHRSVSWYQQTPGQGLQFLFEYFSETQRNKGNFPGRFSGRQFSNSRSEMNVSTLELGDSALYLCASHTGPHASVQYFGPGTRLTVT.

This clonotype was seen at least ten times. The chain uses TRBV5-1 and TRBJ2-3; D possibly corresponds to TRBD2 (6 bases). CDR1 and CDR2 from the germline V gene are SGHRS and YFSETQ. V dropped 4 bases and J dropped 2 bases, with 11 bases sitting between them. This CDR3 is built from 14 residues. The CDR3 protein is CASSIGSSTDTQYF. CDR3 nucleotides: TGCGCCAGCAGCATCGGGAGCTCCACAGATACGCAGTATTTT.

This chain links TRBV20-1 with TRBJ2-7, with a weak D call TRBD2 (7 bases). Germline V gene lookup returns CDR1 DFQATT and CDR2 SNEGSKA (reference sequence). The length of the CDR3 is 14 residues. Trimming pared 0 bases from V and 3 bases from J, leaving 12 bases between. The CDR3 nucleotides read TGCAGTGCTAGAGACGGGGGGCACTACTACGAGCAGTACTTC. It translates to CSARDGGHYYEQYF.

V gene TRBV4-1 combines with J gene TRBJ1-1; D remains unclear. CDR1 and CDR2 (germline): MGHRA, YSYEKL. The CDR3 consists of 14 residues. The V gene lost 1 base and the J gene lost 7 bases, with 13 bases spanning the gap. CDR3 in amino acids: CASSQVGPSVEAFF. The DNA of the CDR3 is TGCGCCAGCAGCCAAGTTGGGCCGAGCGTTGAAGCTTTCTTT.

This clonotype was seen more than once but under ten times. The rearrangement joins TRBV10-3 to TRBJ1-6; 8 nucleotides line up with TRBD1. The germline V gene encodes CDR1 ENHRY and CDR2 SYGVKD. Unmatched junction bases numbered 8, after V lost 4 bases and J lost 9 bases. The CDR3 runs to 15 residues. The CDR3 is CAISVTGTGGSPLHF. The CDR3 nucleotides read TGTGCCATCAGTGTTACCGGGACAGGAGGTTCACCCCTCCACTTT.